Given below is one TCR beta chain in context. The data stem from a study of T cells in Graves' hyperthyroidism and ophthalmopathy. TCR beta CDR3 region amplification was performed from RNA transcripts. HTBI primers were used for first-round RT-PCR of the TCR CDR3. TCRdb used MiXCR to reprocess the multiplex PCR reads, holding one entry per CDR3 protein. Of 340,000 or so distinct CDR3 sequences listed, approximately 17% were seen once; the top ten hold 33%. CDR3 size: 16 residues. Deletions cut 6 bases from V and 8 bases from J, with 20 bases between. CDR1 is MGHRA, CDR2 YSYEKL, per germline. The sample consisted of blood. This sequence joins TRBV4-1 and TRBJ1-6, with D unresolved. The source is a man aged 25 to 40 with Graves' hyperthyroidism. The CDR3 reads CASRYDGSQRHSPLHF. The CDR3 DNA reads TGCGCCAGCAGATACGACGGGAGTCAAAGGCATTCACCCCTCCACTTT.